Below, 23 T cell receptor beta chains from the same sample are listed, as sequenced in a study of spatial heterogeneity in lung cancer. Overall study results and limits: One measure, the expanded intratumoral alpha and beta TCR count, tracked tumor mutation counts.

Using its own MiXCR run on the 5' RACE reads, TCRdb lists one record per CDR3 protein. The sample consists of around 9,300 distinct CDR3 sequences, roughly 6% of them appearing once. Noted time point: sample taken at primary tumor resection. Which antigens these TCRs recognize remains unknown. Sequencing used lung tumor tissue, obtained at surgery. These receptors originate from a female donor with early-stage non-small cell lung cancer.

This clonotype is medium-sized. V usage is TRBV7-2 and J usage is TRBJ2-4; D not resolved. Trimming took 3 bases from V and 2 from J, leaving 8 bases between them. This CDR3 contains 14 residues. Germline V lookup: CDR1 SGHTA, CDR2 FQGNSA. The CDR3 bases are TGTGCCAGCAGCTTTCCGGGCACCAAAAACATTCAGTACTTC. Its protein product is CASSFPGTKNIQYF. The full variable domain, completed using reference TRBV7-2 and TRBJ2-4, is GAGVSQSPSNKVTEKGKDVELRCDPISGHTALYWYRQSLGQGLEFLIYFQGNSAPDKSGLPSDRFSAERTGGSVSTLTIQRTQQEDSAVYLCASSFPGTKNIQYFGAGTRLSVL.

In this sample, this clonotype turned up many times. This chain joins TRBV13 and TRBJ2-7; 12 bases are a match to TRBD2. J was trimmed by 3 bases and V by 5 bases; bases with no gene match: 5. The CDR3 has 15 amino acids. CDR1 is PRHDT and CDR2 is FYEKMQ in the germline V gene (reference sequence). DNA of the CDR3: TGTGCCAGCAGCAATCTAGCGGGGGGGATCTACGAGCAGTACTTC. Amino acid sequence: CASSNLAGGIYEQYF.

This clonotype was detected many times. The rearrangement joins TRBV4-2 to TRBJ2-1; 15 nucleotides align to TRBD2. This CDR3 has 17 amino acids. J lost 11 bases, V lost 0 bases, and 8 bases had no gene match. Looked up from germline, CDR1 is LGHNA and CDR2 is YNFKEQ. The CDR3 spells CASSQDMGLAGGRKQFF. CDR3 nucleotides: TGTGCCAGCAGCCAAGATATGGGACTAGCGGGAGGTAGGAAGCAGTTCTTC.

The table lists this clonotype with a few counts. The chain uses TRBV4-1 and TRBJ2-1; D may match TRBD1 or TRBD2 (5 bases each). The V gene lost 8 bases and the J gene lost 10 bases, with 21 bases spanning the gap. The CDR3 sequence is 14 residues long. CDR1 is MGHRA and CDR2 is YSYEKL in the germline V gene. The CDR3 bases are TGCGCCAGCGGACGGGGCGGGTCGACCGGGGAGCAGTTCTTC. It codes for CASGRGGSTGEQFF.

J is TRBJ1-1 and V is TRBV20-1, with unresolved D. This CDR3 is built from 15 residues. Germline V CDR1 and CDR2: DFQATT, SNEGSKA (reference sequence). Between the trimmed V and J ends, which lost 6 bases and 1 base, there was a span of 18 bases. The CDR3 DNA reads TGCAGTGCAACCTCCAGTGGCAGGCGGAACACTGAAGCTTTCTTT. As protein: CSATSSGRRNTEAFF.

Ten or more counts support this clonotype. The gene calls are TRBV30 and TRBJ1-1; the D is unclear. The CDR3 totals 13 residues. Germline loops: CDR1 GTSNPN, CDR2 SVGIG (reference sequence). Trimming took 4 bases from V and 2 from J, leaving 11 bases between them. The CDR3 DNA reads as TGTGCCTGGACCCGAGGATTTAACACTGAAGCTTTCTTT. This sequence encodes CAWTRGFNTEAFF.

This clonotype was counted a few times. This chain uses TRBV7-3 with TRBJ2-3; 11 nucleotides agree with TRBD2. This CDR3 region has 16 residues. CDR1 is SGHTA, CDR2 FQGTGA, per germline. V lost 5 bases, J lost 6 bases, and 10 bases stayed unmatched. The CDR3 DNA follows: TGTGCCAGCAGCCAATCCCTAGCGGGAGGAATGGATACGCAGTATTTT. The encoded protein is CASSQSLAGGMDTQYF.

This clonotype appeared a few times. The gene calls are TRBV11-2 and TRBJ1-1; D is uncertain. Germline V gene sequence: CDR1 SGHAT, CDR2 FQNNGV. The CDR3 length is 11 residues. Trimming took 6 bases from V and 11 from J, leaving 13 bases between them. In DNA form, the CDR3 reads TGTGCCAGCAGTCTAGGATCCGAGGCTTTCTTT. Translation: CASSLGSEAFF. The full variable domain, in which reference TRBV11-2 and TRBJ1-1 provide the parts outside the CDR3, is EAGVAQSPRYKIIEKRQSVAFWCNPISGHATLYWYQQILGQGPKLLIQFQNNGVVDDSQLPKDRFSAERLKGVDSTLKIQPAKLEDSAVYLCASSLGSEAFFGQGTRLTVV.

This clonotype is labeled medium-sized. This sequence joins TRBV7-2 and TRBJ2-5, with D possibly being TRBD2 (7 bases). This CDR3 has 15 residues. From germline, CDR1 is SGHTA and CDR2 FQGNSA. V lost 3 bases, J lost 1 base, and 12 bases lay in between. In DNA, the CDR3 is TGTGCCAGCAGCTTTCAGAGGGGGGGCCAAGAGACCCAGTACTTC. This encodes CASSFQRGGQETQYF.

This clonotype occurred many times. The rearrangement uses TRBV5-1 and TRBJ2-5; D might be TRBD1 (5 bases). The V gene's germline CDR1 is SGHRS and CDR2 YFSETQ. Trimming took 3 bases from V and 1 from J, leaving 19 bases between them. CDR3 length: 17 residues. DNA of the CDR3: TGCGCCAGCAGCTCCGGGTATCCTTCTAGGGGCCAAGAGACCCAGTACTTC. Translated: CASSSGYPSRGQETQYF. The whole variable domain, filled in from reference TRBV5-1 and TRBJ2-5, reads KAGVTQTPRYLIKTRGQQVTLSCSPISGHRSVSWYQQTPGQGLQFLFEYFSETQRNKGNFPGRFSGRQFSNSRSEMNVSTLELGDSALYLCASSSGYPSRGQETQYFGPGTRLLVL.

Ten or more counts support this clonotype. The chain is built from TRBV13 and TRBJ2-1; the match to TRBD1 covers 7 bases. The CDR3 has 16 residues. Germline assignment: CDR1 PRHDT and CDR2 FYEKMQ (reference sequence). V dropped 4 bases and J dropped 6; count of bases not matched to a gene: 12. The CDR3 region is CASSYRQGRGINEQFF. DNA of the CDR3: TGTGCCAGCAGCTATCGACAGGGTCGGGGTATCAATGAGCAGTTCTTC.

This clonotype was detected only a few times. The V and J genes are TRBV9 and TRBJ2-1, with D tentatively TRBD1 (6 bases). Trimming removed 0 bases from V and 9 bases from J, with 16 bases in between. CDR1 is SGDLS, CDR2 YYNGEE, per germline. There are 15 residues in the CDR3. The chain's CDR3 is CASSVVDTGSGEQFF. In DNA form, the CDR3 reads TGTGCCAGCAGCGTAGTTGATACAGGGTCGGGTGAGCAGTTCTTC. Supplemented by reference TRBV9 and TRBJ2-1, the full variable domain reads DSGVTQTPKHLITATGQRVTLRCSPRSGDLSVYWYQQSLDQGLQFLIQYYNGEERAKGNILERFSAQQFPDLHSELNLSSLELGDSALYFCASSVVDTGSGEQFFGPGTRLTVL.

This clonotype appeared many times. Here the CDR3 reads CASSQVEASGAFF. In DNA, the CDR3 is TGTGCCAGCAGCCAAGTAGAGGCGTCGGGAGCTTTCTTT. The chain has TRBV3-1 and TRBJ1-1; D not certain. The length of the CDR3 is 13 residues. The ends were cut back, 1 base at V and 10 bases at J, with 13 bases in the middle. Germline V CDR1 and CDR2: LGHDT, YNNKEL (reference sequence).

This clonotype rates as medium-sized. This chain links TRBV7-2 with TRBJ2-5, with 10 bases that match TRBD1. The CDR3 has 15 amino acids. After removal of 5 bases from V and 4 bases from J, the junction contained 7 bases not matched to a gene. Per germline, CDR1 SGHTA and CDR2 FQGNSA. The CDR3 DNA reads TGTGCCAGCAGCCCCGGGACAGGGGTGTCAGAGACCCAGTACTTC. This encodes CASSPGTGVSETQYF.

V and J are TRBV7-6 and TRBJ2-1; D might be TRBD2 (6 bases). Germline loops: CDR1 SGHVS, CDR2 FNYEAQ. The CDR3 is 18 amino acids. Deletions cut 5 bases from V and 6 bases from J, with 26 bases between. Here the CDR3 reads CASSKSSVPGDGGNEQFF. CDR3 nucleotide sequence: TGTGCCAGCAGCAAGTCTAGCGTCCCTGGGGATGGAGGCAATGAGCAGTTCTTC.

This clonotype was counted between two and nine times. The rearrangement joins TRBV7-2 to TRBJ2-2, with D uncertain. The germline V and J ends were trimmed by 2 bases and 0 bases, with 7 bases remaining between them. The CDR3 length is 15 residues. The germline gives CDR1 SGHTA, CDR2 FQGNSA. CDR3 in DNA: TGTGCCAGCAGCTTAATAAAAGCGAACACCGGGGAGCTGTTTTTT. Amino acids: CASSLIKANTGELFF.

A word on this clonotype: A single base separates this from a much larger clone, so it may be a read error. The chain recombines TRBV12-3 or TRBV12-4 with TRBJ2-1, with D perhaps TRBD2 (6 bases). This CDR3 has 14 residues. Deletions cut 8 bases from V and 10 bases from J, with 21 bases between. CDR3 nucleotides: TGTGCCAGCGCTCCTAGCGTGGGTTCTCGCGAGCAGTTCTTC. Residues: CASAPSVGSREQFF.

This clonotype was picked up many times. The CDR3 coding sequence is TGTGCCTGGAGTGTTGGAAGCGGTTCCTACAATGAGCAGTTCTTC. Encoded protein: CAWSVGSGSYNEQFF. The chain carries TRBV30 and TRBJ2-1, with D tentatively TRBD2 (5 bases). CDR1 GTSNPN and CDR2 SVGIG come from the germline V gene (reference sequence). V was shortened by 0 bases and J by 1 base, with 10 bases between the two germline ends. The CDR3 totals 15 residues.

Many counts were recorded for this clonotype. J is TRBJ2-5 and V is TRBV12-3 or TRBV12-4, with a tentative D call TRBD1 (5 bases). V was clipped by 3 bases and J by 4 bases, with 9 bases between them. This CDR3 has 13 amino acids. For the CDR3, the DNA is TGTGCCAGCAGTTTTCAGGGCGGAGAGACCCAGTACTTC. As protein: CASSFQGGETQYF.

This clonotype was counted only a few times. The chain recombines TRBV29-1 with TRBJ2-5; D is perhaps TRBD1 or TRBD2 (6 bases each). The CDR3 is made up of 12 amino acids. Germline V gives CDR1 SQVTM, CDR2 ANQGSEA. The V and J ends lost 2 bases and 7 bases respectively, with 11 bases between them. The CDR3 DNA reads as TGCAGCGTTGAAACACAGGGAGGGACCCAGTACTTC. It specifies CSVETQGGTQYF.

This clonotype was counted once. The V gene is TRBV7-9, the J gene TRBJ2-7; 8 bases are a match to TRBD2. Germline V lookup: CDR1 SEHNR, CDR2 FQNEAQ (reference sequence). The CDR3 covers 15 residues. The V and J ends lost 3 bases and 7 bases, in that order; junction bases with no gene match: 11. The CDR3 DNA sequence: TGTGCCAGCAGCTTTGCGACTAGCGTCCCCTGGGAGCAGTACTTC. As protein: CASSFATSVPWEQYF. The full variable domain, its missing parts supplied by reference TRBV7-9 and TRBJ2-7, is DTGVSQNPRHKITKRGQNVTFRCDPISEHNRLYWYRQTLGQGPEFLTYFQNEAQLEKSRLLSDRFSAERPKGSFSTLEIQRTEQGDSAMYLCASSFATSVPWEQYFGPGTRLTVT.

By sample share, this clonotype is medium-sized. V usage is TRBV7-8 and J usage is TRBJ2-7, with 7 bases fitting TRBD1. V shed 5 bases and J 4 bases; nucleotides not matched to a gene: 11. CDR1 is SGHVS, CDR2 FQNEAQ, per germline. The length of the CDR3 is 15 residues. The CDR3, as DNA: TGTGCCAGCAGCAAAGCCCGGGACAGTATATACGAGCAGTACTTC. Its translation: CASSKARDSIYEQYF.

The sample holds many counts of this clonotype. The chain employs TRBV11-2 and TRBJ2-5, with TRBD2 matching over 8 bases. Germline CDR1 reads SGHAT; CDR2 reads FQNNGV. V shed 8 bases and J 9 bases; nucleotides not matched to a gene: 8. The CDR3 extends over 12 amino acids. The CDR3 spells CASCSPGGAQYF. CDR3 bases: TGTGCCAGCTGCTCACCCGGGGGGGCCCAGTACTTC.